These 15 T cell receptor beta chains share one sample of origin, sequenced in a study of CD8+ T cells in alopecia areata. Treatment given: oral pan-JAK inhibitor, 5-10 mg twice daily. After isolation, RNA underwent reverse transcription to generate cDNA as the sequencing template. Sequencing was performed with immunoSEQ multiplex PCR; in TCRdb, only in-frame clones are kept and a portion is missing. This sample yields 170,000 or so clones, of which 50% to 65% are seen a single time; less than 14% belongs to the top ten. Specimen: CD8+ T cells sorted from blood, collected at week 24, from a patient treated with tofacitinib. The receptors here all came from a human donor with alopecia areata.

The chain employs TRBV15 and TRBJ2-7; TRBD1 matches at 9 bases. Germline loops: CDR1 LNHNV, CDR2 YYDKDF (reference sequence). The CDR3 totals 13 residues. V gave up 9 bases and J gave up 5 bases; unmatched junction bases: 8. CDR3 in amino acids: CATSGTGRDEQYF. The DNA for the CDR3 is TGTGCCACTTCCGGGACAGGGAGAGACGAGCAGTACTTC.

This clone was seen only a few times. V and J are TRBV27 and TRBJ1-1; D unclear. The V end was cut by 2 bases, the J end by 1 base, with 8 bases between. CDR1 is MNHEY and CDR2 is SMNVEV in the germline V gene (reference sequence). CDR3 length: 14 residues. CDR3 DNA: TGTGCCAGCAGTTTAAGTCGGGGGAACACTGAAGCTTTCTTT. Amino acids: CASSLSRGNTEAFF.

The V and J genes are TRBV27 and TRBJ1-5; D unclear. CDR1 and CDR2 from the germline V gene are MNHEY and SMNVEV (reference sequence). The CDR3 length is 14 residues. The V gene lost 1 base and the J gene lost 5 bases, with 9 bases spanning the gap. In DNA, the CDR3 is TGTGCCAGCAGTTTATGGGCAGGTGATCAGCCCCAGCATTTT. It is translated as CASSLWAGDQPQHF.

In its sample, this clone was seen a few times. The gene calls are TRBV15 and TRBJ2-7; D possibly corresponds to TRBD1 (6 bases). This CDR3 comprises 16 residues. With 3 bases removed from V and 2 bases from J, the gap between germline ends came to 17 bases. The germline V gene has CDR1 LNHNV and CDR2 YYDKDF (reference sequence). The CDR3: CATSRSSTGTTYEQYF. CDR3 bases: TGTGCCACCAGCAGGTCCAGCACCGGGACAACCTACGAGCAGTACTTC.

This chain connects TRBV7-7 to TRBJ1-1, with a possible D match to TRBD1 (6 bases). CDR1 is SSHAT, CDR2 FNYEAQ, per germline (reference sequence). V shed 5 bases and J shed 5 bases, with 21 bases lying between them. This CDR3 has 16 residues. The CDR3 sequence: CASSPPGGPTDTEAFF. In DNA form, the CDR3 reads TGTGCCAGCAGCCCACCCGGGGGGCCCACGGATACTGAAGCTTTCTTT.

The chain employs TRBV10-3 and TRBJ1-2; D not certain. V was shortened by 0 bases and J by 2 bases, with 7 bases between the two germline ends. CDR3 size: 14 residues. Germline V gene sequence: CDR1 ENHRY, CDR2 SYGVKD. This CDR3 is CAISESGQNYGYTF. CDR3 DNA sequence: TGTGCCATCAGTGAGTCCGGGCAGAACTATGGCTACACCTTC.

This chain's CDR3 is CSAQYGQFF. The CDR3 nucleotides are TGCAGTGCCCAATACGGGCAGTTCTTC. The chain recombines TRBV20-1 with TRBJ2-1, with D unresolved. Germline lookup yields CDR1 DFQATT and CDR2 SNEGSKA (reference sequence). Trimming took off 6 bases at V and 12 bases at J, with 9 bases between the two ends. This CDR3 contains 9 residues.

The chain employs TRBV10-3 and TRBJ2-1, with 10 positions matching TRBD1. CDR3 length equals 15 residues. Per germline, CDR1 ENHRY and CDR2 SYGVKD. Unmatched junction bases numbered 8, after V lost 3 bases and J lost 9 bases. Written as DNA, the CDR3 is TGTGCCATCAGTGATGGGACAGGGGAATCGGGTGAGCAGTTCTTC. This codes for CAISDGTGESGEQFF.

The rearrangement uses TRBV10-1 and TRBJ1-2; D is unresolved. The CDR3 runs 13 residues. CDR1 is WNHNN, CDR2 SYGVQD, per germline (reference sequence). The germline V and J ends were trimmed by 10 bases and 8 bases, with 20 bases remaining between them. The CDR3 sequence is CANLLEKSSGYTF. As DNA, the CDR3 is TGCGCCAACCTCCTGGAAAAGTCCTCCGGCTACACCTTC.

V usage is TRBV7-2 and J usage is TRBJ1-6, with D maybe TRBD1 (6 bases). The V gene's germline CDR1 is SGHTA and CDR2 FQGNSA. CDR3 size: 14 residues. V was clipped by 6 bases and J by 9 bases, with 15 bases between them. The CDR3 DNA sequence: TGTGCCAGCAGAACTACAGGGTTTGGTTCACCCCTCCACTTT. Translating gives CASRTTGFGSPLHF.

The chain recombines TRBV5-1 with TRBJ2-7; 12 bases fit TRBD2. Germline CDR1 and CDR2: SGHRS and YFSETQ. Trimming removed 0 bases from V and 5 bases from J; junction bases left unmatched: 9. This CDR3 contains 17 residues. CDR3 in amino acids: CASSLETSGGIGHEQYF. CDR3 coding DNA: TGCGCCAGCAGCTTGGAGACTAGCGGGGGTATCGGGCACGAGCAGTACTTC.

DNA of the CDR3: TGTGCTAGTGGTGGGGCCCTAGCGGGGGGAAACAATGAGCAGTTCTTC. Translated: CASGGALAGGNNEQFF. The chain is built from TRBV12-5 and TRBJ2-1; the match to TRBD2 covers 11 bases. The CDR3 runs to 16 residues. The J segment lost 5 bases and the V segment lost 5 bases, leaving 8 bases of the junction unmatched. Germline CDR1 is LGHNT and CDR2 is FRNRAP.

V gene TRBV5-6 combines with J gene TRBJ2-7, with TRBD1 matching over 9 bases. J gave up 5 bases and V 4 bases, and 7 bases lay outside the gene matches. The length of the CDR3 is 14 residues. Germline CDR1 is SGHDT and CDR2 is YYEEEE. DNA of the CDR3: TGTGCCAGCAGCCAGCGGGACAGGGAACACGAGCAGTACTTC. It encodes CASSQRDREHEQYF.

Only a few counts were recorded for this clone. The V gene is TRBV2, the J gene TRBJ2-3, with 7 bases identical to TRBD2. V lost 6 bases to trimming and J lost 1 base; unmatched junction nucleotides: 13. The CDR3 spans 17 residues. Germline V gene sequence: CDR1 SNHLY, CDR2 FYNNEI. The CDR3: CASSKGEAGSGTDTQYF. The CDR3 DNA is TGTGCCAGCAGCAAAGGGGAAGCGGGGAGCGGCACAGATACGCAGTATTTT.

The chain has TRBV14 and TRBJ2-3; TRBD1 agrees at 7 bases. Germline CDR1 is SGHDN and CDR2 is FVKESK. The CDR3 totals 16 residues. V trimming: 5 bases; J trimming: 4 bases; junction bases outside the gene matches: 12. CDR3: CASSAAGQGESDTQYF. CDR3 DNA: TGTGCCAGCAGCGCCGCCGGGCAGGGGGAGTCAGATACGCAGTATTTT.